This passage covers 23 T cell receptor beta chains from one sample sequenced in a study of regulatory T cells in long-lasting Graves disease listed by TCRdb under 2021. The sample's time point label is to be understood as: newly diagnosed GD, antithyroid drugs for less than 3 months. For both TCR sequencing and RNA sequencing, RNA was extracted from PBMCs in TRIzol. Receptor libraries were prepared by multiplex PCR. Reads for this sample came from an Illumina HiSeq 4000. iRepertoire HTBI primers and Arm-PCR amplification of CDR3 regions were used to construct TCR beta libraries. Starting from the raw public reads, TCRdb applied fastp trimming at Q25, assembled clones with MiXCR and retained in-frame beta chains. Duplicate CDR3 protein sequences are folded into a single record with the most common DNA and genes. Recorded for this sample are about 420,000 distinct CDR3 sequences; about 15% of them occurred a single time. Around a quarter of the sample is held by the ten biggest clonotypes.

These data also featured in a second study, about T cells in Graves' hyperthyroidism and ophthalmopathy.

The starting material was peripheral blood mononuclear cells (PBMCs), obtained at new diagnosis, from a patient treated with antithyroid drugs. These receptors were collected from a woman aged 18-30 years with Graves disease. Donor details come from another sample of the same person, matched by shared clones.

This clonotype was recorded a few times. V is TRBV14 and J is TRBJ2-4, with 9 bases aligning to TRBD1. In germline, CDR1 is SGHDN, CDR2 FVKESK. There are 15 residues in the CDR3. The J segment lost 6 bases and the V segment lost 3 bases, leaving 6 bases of the junction unmatched. The CDR3 loop reads CASSQRTGEANIQYF. CDR3 DNA: TGTGCCAGCAGCCAGAGGACAGGGGAGGCAAACATTCAGTACTTC.

This clonotype was picked up many times. The chain has TRBV11-2 and TRBJ1-1; D may be TRBD1 (5 bases). Trimming removed 1 base from V and 2 bases from J, with 14 bases in between. Per the germline V gene, CDR1 is SGHAT and CDR2 is FQNNGV. The CDR3 extends over 16 amino acids. The CDR3 region is CASSLAGRGLNTEAFF. CDR3 nucleotides: TGTGCCAGCAGCTTAGCGGGAAGGGGCCTAAACACTGAAGCTTTCTTT.

This clonotype came up a few times. The gene calls are TRBV12-5 and TRBJ2-1; D is uncertain. Trimming left V 1 base short and J 7 bases short, with 2 bases between. The V gene's germline CDR1 is LGHNT and CDR2 FRNRAP. This CDR3 has 11 residues. The CDR3 here is CASGLGNEQFF. In DNA form, the CDR3 reads TGTGCTAGTGGTTTGGGGAATGAGCAGTTCTTC.

This clonotype was picked up many times. In DNA, the CDR3 is TGCGCCAGCAGACCTGGGACCGCCACAGATACGCAGTATTTT. This sequence encodes CASRPGTATDTQYF. This chain uses TRBV5-1 with TRBJ2-3; perhaps D is TRBD1 or TRBD2 (5 bases each). This CDR3 comprises 14 residues. Germline CDR1 and CDR2: SGHRS and YFSETQ. Trimming left V 5 bases short and J 2 bases short, with 12 bases between.

The V and J genes are TRBV15 and TRBJ2-2; no clear D gene. The CDR3 is 14 residues long. Germline-derived CDR1 and CDR2 are LNHNV and YYDKDF (reference sequence). Between the trimmed V and J ends, which lost 5 bases and 4 bases, there was a span of 11 bases. CDR3 nucleotide sequence: TGTGCCACCAGCCCCTATGGTACCACCGGGGAGCTGTTTTTT. Residues: CATSPYGTTGELFF. Complete variable domain (other parts from reference TRBV15 and TRBJ2-2): DAMVIQNPRYQVTQFGKPVTLSCSQTLNHNVMYWYQQKSSQAPKLLFHYYDKDFNNEADTPDNFQSRRPNTSFCFLDIRSPGLGDTAMYLCATSPYGTTGELFFGEGSRLTVL.

This clonotype was counted between two and nine times. The chain couples TRBV20-1 to TRBJ2-1, with TRBD1 matching over 9 bases. The CDR3 sequence is 15 residues long. The germline CDR1 and CDR2 sequences are DFQATT and SNEGSKA (reference sequence). Trimming cost V 3 bases and J 7 bases; bases outside gene matches: 10. CDR3 nucleotide sequence: TGCAGTGCTAGCAGGATGGACAGGGGAAGTAATGAGCAGTTCTTC. It codes for CSASRMDRGSNEQFF.

This clonotype was seen repeatedly, ten times or more. The chain carries TRBV12-3 or TRBV12-4 and TRBJ2-1; 7 nucleotides agree with TRBD1. The CDR3 is 17 residues long. V lost 4 bases, J lost 5 bases, and 14 bases stayed unmatched. The DNA for the CDR3 is TGTGCCAGCAGTTCTCTATACATAGGGGGCGGCGACAATGAGCAGTTCTTC. This encodes CASSSLYIGGGDNEQFF.

This chain connects TRBV6-1 to TRBJ1-5, with 9 bases identical to TRBD1. The CDR3 is 17 residues long. Germline CDR1 reads MNHNS; CDR2 reads SASEGT. J lost 2 bases, V lost 8 bases, and 13 bases had no gene match. CDR3 in amino acids: CASGNLQGAIGNQPQHF. Here the CDR3 DNA reads TGTGCCAGCGGAAATCTACAGGGGGCTATTGGCAATCAGCCCCAGCATTTT.

The sample holds many counts of this clonotype. This chain links TRBV5-1 with TRBJ2-7; 7 bases agree with TRBD2. Trimming cost V 5 bases and J 3 bases; bases outside gene matches: 11. The CDR3 spans 15 residues. Per the germline V gene, CDR1 is SGHRS and CDR2 is YFSETQ. For the CDR3, the DNA is TGCGCCAGCAGGTTGACCCCGAGGGAGGGCTACGAGCAGTACTTC. It encodes CASRLTPREGYEQYF.

Details on this clonotype: A single base separates this from a much larger clone, so it may be a read error. This is likely a read error, given that the CDR3 carries no conserved phenylalanine or tryptophan at its end. Here the CDR3 DNA reads TGTGCCAGCAGTTTAGAGGTGACCCAGTACCTC. Its protein product is CASSLEVTQYL. This chain connects TRBV12-3 or TRBV12-4 to TRBJ2-5; no clear D gene. This CDR3 comprises 11 residues. Trimming cost V 1 base and J 7 bases, with 4 bases left between them.

This clonotype was seen ten or more times. J is TRBJ1-3 and V is TRBV7-8; D is uncertain. Germline CDR1 SGHVS, CDR2 FQNEAQ. Trimming took 4 bases from V and 4 from J, leaving 11 bases between them. This CDR3 region has 14 residues. CDR3 sequence reads: CASSSSGSGNTIYF. CDR3 DNA sequence: TGTGCCAGCAGCTCCAGCGGTTCAGGAAACACCATATATTTT.

This chain connects TRBV10-1 to TRBJ2-3; D is possibly TRBD1 (5 bases). CDR3 size: 14 residues. Per the germline V gene, CDR1 is WNHNN and CDR2 is SYGVQD (reference sequence). V was pared by 2 bases and J by 2 bases, with 8 bases between. The CDR3 loop is CASSEAGATDTQYF. DNA of the CDR3: TGCGCCAGCAGTGAGGCTGGGGCCACAGATACGCAGTATTTT.

This clonotype was found many times. The V and J genes are TRBV7-2 and TRBJ2-3; 12 bases are shared with TRBD2. V dropped 6 bases and J dropped 5; count of bases not matched to a gene: 9. This CDR3 has 16 residues. Germline V gene sequence: CDR1 SGHTA, CDR2 FQGNSA. Here the CDR3 DNA reads TGTGCCAGCAGTTACCGACTAGCGGGAGTCCGAGATACGCAGTATTTT. This encodes CASSYRLAGVRDTQYF.

This clonotype was seen repeatedly, ten times or more. V usage is TRBV12-3 or TRBV12-4 and J usage is TRBJ2-3; 8 nucleotides match TRBD1. This CDR3 spans 15 amino acids. V was pared by 5 bases and J by 2 bases, with 6 bases of the junction left unmatched. The CDR3 loop reads CASSRQGAVTDTQYF. The DNA for the CDR3 is TGTGCCAGCAGTCGTCAGGGGGCGGTCACAGATACGCAGTATTTT.

The chain combines TRBV19 with TRBJ2-1, with 11 bases aligning to TRBD1. V gave up 3 bases and J gave up 10 bases; unmatched junction bases: 5. Germline V lookup: CDR1 LNHDA, CDR2 SQIVND (reference sequence). CDR3 length: 14 residues. The chain's CDR3 is CASSIGQGAGEQFF. CDR3 coding DNA: TGTGCCAGTAGTATCGGACAGGGGGCAGGGGAGCAGTTCTTC. Based on the CDR3 plus reference TRBV19 and TRBJ2-1, the full variable domain is DGGITQSPKYLFRKEGQNVTLSCEQNLNHDAMYWYRQDPGQGLRLIYYSQIVNDFQKGDIAEGYSVSREKKESFPLTVTSAQKNPTAFYLCASSIGQGAGEQFFGPGTRLTVL.

In this sample, this clonotype turned up many times. The chain uses TRBV6-1 and TRBJ1-1; no clear D. The CDR3 sequence is 14 residues long. V dropped 6 bases and J dropped 5 bases, with 16 bases sitting between them. CDR1 MNHNS and CDR2 SASEGT come from the germline V gene. The CDR3 sequence is CASSRSKHTTEAFF. CDR3 DNA sequence: TGTGCCAGCAGCAGATCCAAACACACGACTGAAGCTTTCTTT.

This chain connects TRBV5-1 to TRBJ1-6, with D perhaps TRBD1 (6 bases). With 4 bases removed from V and 8 bases from J, the gap between germline ends came to 13 bases. The CDR3 consists of 14 residues. The germline gives CDR1 SGHRS, CDR2 YFSETQ. CDR3 in DNA: TGCGCCAGCAGCCAAACAGGGAGGGATTCACCCCTCCACTTT. Amino acid sequence: CASSQTGRDSPLHF.

This clonotype was counted ten times or more. V usage is TRBV7-2 and J usage is TRBJ2-7; 7 bases align to TRBD1. The CDR3 length is 15 residues. In germline, CDR1 is SGHTA, CDR2 FQGNSA. The V segment lost 3 bases and the J segment 3 bases; nucleotides outside the gene matches: 8. The CDR3 DNA reads TGTGCCAGCAGCTTGGGCGCAGGGGGAAGCTACGAGCAGTACTTC. This codes for CASSLGAGGSYEQYF.

This clonotype occurred a few times. This chain connects TRBV9 to TRBJ1-2; D is perhaps TRBD1 (6 bases). Germline CDR1 and CDR2: SGDLS and YYNGEE. The CDR3 runs to 14 residues. Trimming removed 4 bases at V and 6 bases at J, with 16 bases between. As DNA, the CDR3 is TGTGCCAGCAGCCCACGGGACAATTTAGATGGCTACACCTTC. Amino acid sequence: CASSPRDNLDGYTF.

This clonotype was detected ten times or more. The chain has TRBV20-1 and TRBJ1-5; TRBD1 agrees at 7 bases. The CDR3 is made up of 14 amino acids. J was trimmed by 3 bases and V by 6 bases; bases with no gene match: 8. Germline CDR1 DFQATT, CDR2 SNEGSKA (reference sequence). The CDR3 loop is CSAQQDRSNQPQHF. CDR3 nucleotide sequence: TGCAGTGCCCAACAGGACAGGTCCAATCAGCCCCAGCATTTT.

A word on this clonotype: It may be a read error: a sequence one base away is much more abundant. This chain joins TRBV28 and TRBJ2-1, with 9 bases fitting TRBD1. CDR1 and CDR2 from the germline V gene are MDHEN and SYDVKM. CDR3 length: 16 amino acids. The ends lost 3 bases at V and 6 bases at J; junction bases unmatched: 9. CDR3 DNA: TGTGCCAGCAGTTTTATTTGTGGACAGGGGCCCAATGAGCAGTTCTTC. It translates to CASSFICGQGPNEQFF.

Ten or more counts support this clonotype. The V gene is TRBV30, the J gene TRBJ1-3; a possible D gene is TRBD1 (6 bases). The V gene lost 0 bases and the J gene lost 4 bases, with 10 bases spanning the gap. The CDR3 length is 14 residues. The germline gives CDR1 GTSNPN, CDR2 SVGIG (reference sequence). The CDR3 DNA reads TGTGCCTGGAGTGTACTTGGGACAGGAAACACCATATATTTT. Translation: CAWSVLGTGNTIYF. The whole variable domain, remainder taken from reference TRBV30 and TRBJ1-3, is SQTIHQWPATLVQPVGSPLSLECTVEGTSNPNLYWYRQAAGRGLQLLFYSVGIGQISSEVPQNLSASRPQDRQFILSSKKLLLSDSGFYLCAWSVLGTGNTIYFGEGSWLTVV.

J is TRBJ2-7 and V is TRBV28; D perhaps matches TRBD2 (5 bases). V was clipped by 6 bases and J by 6 bases, with 9 bases between them. The CDR3 contains 11 residues. The germline V gene encodes CDR1 MDHEN and CDR2 SYDVKM. Written as DNA, the CDR3 is TGTGCCAGCAGGGGAGTGTCCGAGCAGTACTTC. It is translated as CASRGVSEQYF.